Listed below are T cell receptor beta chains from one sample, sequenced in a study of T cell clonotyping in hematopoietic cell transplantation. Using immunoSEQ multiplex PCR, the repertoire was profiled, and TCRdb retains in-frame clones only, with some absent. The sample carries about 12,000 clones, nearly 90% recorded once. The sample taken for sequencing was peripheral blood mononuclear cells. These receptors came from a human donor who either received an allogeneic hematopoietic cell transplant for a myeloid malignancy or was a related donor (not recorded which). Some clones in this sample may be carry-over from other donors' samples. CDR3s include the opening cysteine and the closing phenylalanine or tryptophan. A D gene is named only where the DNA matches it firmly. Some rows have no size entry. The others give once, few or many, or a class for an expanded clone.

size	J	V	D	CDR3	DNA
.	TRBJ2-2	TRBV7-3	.	CASSLLETGELFF	TGTGCCAGCAGCTTACTTGAGACCGGGGAGCTGTTTTTT
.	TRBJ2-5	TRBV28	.	CASSLFSGGRETQYF	TGTGCCAGCAGTTTATTCTCAGGGGGGAGGGAGACCCAGTACTTC
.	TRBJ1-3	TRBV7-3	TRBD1	CASSSQGQSGNTIYF	TGTGCCAGCAGCTCACAGGGGCAGTCGGGAAACACCATATATTTT
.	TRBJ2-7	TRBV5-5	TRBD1	CASSLPGTGTYEQYF	TGTGCCAGCAGCTTACCCGGGACAGGAACCTACGAGCAGTACTTC
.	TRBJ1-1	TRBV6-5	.	CASSKPGTLNTEAFF	TGTGCCAGCAGTAAACCCGGGACCCTCAACACTGAAGCTTTCTTT
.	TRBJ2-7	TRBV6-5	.	CATFDRYHEQYF	TGTGCCACTTTCGACAGGTACCACGAGCAGTACTTC
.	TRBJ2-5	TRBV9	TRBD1	CASSSRDRRETQYF	TGTGCCAGCAGCTCGAGGGACAGGCGGGAGACCCAGTACTTC
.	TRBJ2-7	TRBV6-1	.	CASSDDSVGRPSYEQYF	TGTGCCAGCAGTGATGATTCGGTCGGCAGGCCCTCCTACGAGCAGTACTTC
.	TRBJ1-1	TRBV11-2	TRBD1	CASSLESGGRTEAFF	TGTGCCAGCAGCTTAGAATCAGGGGGCCGCACTGAAGCTTTCTTT
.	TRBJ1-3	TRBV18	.	CASSPVNSGNTIYF	TGTGCCAGCTCACCAGTCAACTCTGGAAACACCATATATTTT
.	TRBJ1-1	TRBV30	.	CAWTQGMNTEAFF	TGTGCCTGGACGCAGGGGATGAACACTGAAGCTTTCTTT
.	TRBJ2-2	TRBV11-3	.	CASSLARFTGELFF	TGTGCCAGCAGCTTAGCCCGTTTCACCGGGGAGCTGTTTTTT
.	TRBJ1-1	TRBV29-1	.	CSVEKGQGGTEAFF	TGCAGCGTTGAAAAGGGCCAGGGTGGGACTGAAGCTTTCTTT
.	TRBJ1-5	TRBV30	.	CACGGGDNQPQHF	TGTGCCTGCGGGGGAGGGGACAATCAGCCCCAGCATTTT
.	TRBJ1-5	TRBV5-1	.	CASRWDFRGNQPQHF	TGCGCCAGCAGGTGGGACTTCCGAGGCAATCAGCCCCAGCATTTT
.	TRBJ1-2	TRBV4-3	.	CASSQASDIWRGYTF	TGCGCCAGCAGCCAGGCTTCGGACATTTGGAGAGGCTACACCTTC
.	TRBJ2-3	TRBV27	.	CASRSSPGTDTQYF	TGTGCCAGCAGAAGTTCTCCGGGCACAGATACGCAGTATTTT
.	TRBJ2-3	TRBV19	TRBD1	CASSIAGQGTDTQYF	TGTGCCAGTAGTATAGCCGGACAGGGCACAGATACGCAGTATTTT
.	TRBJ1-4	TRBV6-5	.	CASSYFRQPPNEKLFF	TGTGCCAGCAGTTACTTTAGACAACCCCCGAATGAAAAACTGTTTTTT
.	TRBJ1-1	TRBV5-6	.	CASSEGFRAEFTEAFF	TGTGCCAGCAGCGAAGGGTTCAGGGCGGAATTCACTGAAGCTTTCTTT
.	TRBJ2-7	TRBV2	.	CASSDYLSYEQYF	TGTGCCAGCAGTGACTACCTCTCCTACGAGCAGTACTTC
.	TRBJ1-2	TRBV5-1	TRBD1	CASSLLSGQENYGYTF	TGCGCCAGCAGCTTGTTGTCGGGACAGGAAAACTATGGCTACACCTTC
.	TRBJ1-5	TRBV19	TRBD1	CASSMGQSNQPQHF	TGTGCCAGTAGTATGGGACAGAGCAATCAGCCCCAGCATTTT
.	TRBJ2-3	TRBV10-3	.	CAISESTTADTQYF	TGTGCCATCAGTGAGTCGACTACTGCAGATACGCAGTATTTT
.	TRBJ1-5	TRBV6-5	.	CASSLEGVNQPQHF	TGTGCCAGCAGCCTAGAGGGGGTTAATCAGCCCCAGCATTTT
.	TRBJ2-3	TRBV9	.	CASSPPGGTDTQYF	TGTGCCAGCAGCCCTCCAGGTGGGACAGATACGCAGTATTTT
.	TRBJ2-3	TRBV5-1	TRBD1	CASSLNRGRSTDTQYF	TGCGCCAGCAGCTTAAACAGGGGACGCAGCACAGATACGCAGTATTTT
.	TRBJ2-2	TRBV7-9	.	CASSLVGGGELFF	TGTGCCAGCAGCTTAGTTGGAGGCGGGGAGCTGTTTTTT
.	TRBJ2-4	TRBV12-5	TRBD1	CASGLGGTGEDIQYF	TGTGCTAGTGGTTTGGGAGGGACAGGGGAGGACATTCAGTACTTC
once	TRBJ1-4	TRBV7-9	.	CASSLIDGGEKLFF	TGTGCCAGCAGCTTAATAGATGGGGGCGAAAAACTGTTTTTT